The clone carrying this T cell receptor beta chain showed up just a few times. Its target is not known. V trimming: 4 bases; J trimming: 3 bases; junction bases outside the gene matches: 8. From germline, CDR1 is SGHRS and CDR2 YFSETQ. The CDR3 has 16 residues. The record originates from a study of post-analysis software for immune sequencing data. The overall study: In terms of disease course, relapsing-remitting, secondary progressive and progressive-relapsing multiple sclerosis were included. Study-level points and caveats: Multiple sclerosis patients had significantly lower normalized Chao1 diversity than controls. Samples sharing a preparation batch grouped tightly together when assessed by F measure. There were five or six TRBV segments more frequent in patients than controls, and TRBV5-6, TRBV5-1 and TRBV20-1 were among them.

Unique molecular identifiers were built into the TCR beta cDNA libraries. A population of roughly 0.9 to 11 million T cells gave rise to roughly 0.5 million cDNA molecules. Using its own MiXCR run on the PCR reads, TCRdb lists one record per CDR3 protein. The sample carries about 460,000 distinct CDR3 sequences, around 40% recorded once. The sequencing input was blood. The chain is built from TRBV5-1 and TRBJ2-1, with 9 nucleotides matching TRBD2. This receptor was taken from a girl aged 5-17 years with multiple sclerosis. The CDR3 sequence: CASSTSLAGNYNEQFF. The DNA of the CDR3 is TGCGCCAGCAGCACTTCTCTAGCGGGGAACTACAATGAGCAGTTCTTC.